Presented here are 14 T cell receptor beta chains from one specimen sequenced in a study of CD8 T cells in Susac syndrome. RNA, at roughly 0.45 to 1 ug, was reverse transcribed with random hexamers. Each CDR3 protein gets one entry after TCRdb re-called the immunoSEQ multiplex PCR reads with MiXCR. The sample lists about 440,000 distinct CDR3 sequences; more than 80% were seen once. Sequencing was performed on CD8+ T cells from PBMCs. The receptors come from a human donor with multiple sclerosis.

This chain joins TRBV9 and TRBJ2-5; 11 bases fit TRBD2. V shed 3 bases and J 2 bases; nucleotides not matched to a gene: 9. The germline gives CDR1 SGDLS, CDR2 YYNGEE. There are 17 residues in the CDR3. The CDR3, as DNA: TGTGCCAGCAGCGGGGGATGGGGACTAGCGGATCAAGAGACCCAGTACTTC. Amino acids: CASSGGWGLADQETQYF.

The chain carries TRBV6-1 and TRBJ1-1, with D uncertain. Trimming took off 1 base at V and 3 bases at J, with 12 bases between the two ends. CDR1 and CDR2 (germline): MNHNS, SASEGT. The CDR3 loop spans 15 amino acids. The CDR3 DNA reads TGTGCCAGCAGTGAAGAGACGGAGGAGGACACTGAAGCTTTCTTT. This sequence encodes CASSEETEEDTEAFF.

Comments on this clonotype: The junction departs from germline at one end; a sequencing error may be responsible. The chain recombines TRBV19 with TRBJ2-1; possibly TRBD2 for D (5 bases). Germline CDR1 is LNHDA and CDR2 is SQIVND (reference sequence). This CDR3 contains 12 residues. The CDR3 nucleotides are TGTGCCAGTAGTACTACTAGAGGAGACGGGGTCTTC. Translating gives CASSTTRGDGVF.

V is TRBV11-2 and J is TRBJ1-2; 11 bases agree with TRBD1. The CDR3 length is 17 residues. CDR1 and CDR2 from the germline V gene are SGHAT and FQNNGV. The trim removed 6 bases at V and 0 bases at J, leaving 9 bases unmatched. The CDR3 protein is CASSRDRGSPSNYGYTF. In DNA form, the CDR3 reads TGTGCCAGCAGTCGGGACAGGGGGTCCCCATCTAACTATGGCTACACCTTC. The complete variable domain, with remaining parts taken from reference TRBV11-2 and TRBJ1-2, reads EAGVAQSPRYKIIEKRQSVAFWCNPISGHATLYWYQQILGQGPKLLIQFQNNGVVDDSQLPKDRFSAERLKGVDSTLKIQPAKLEDSAVYLCASSRDRGSPSNYGYTFGSGTRLTVV.

The chain employs TRBV6-5 and TRBJ2-7; D is undetermined. This CDR3 comprises 14 residues. Trimming pared 9 bases from V and 7 bases from J, leaving 22 bases between. From germline, CDR1 is MNHEY and CDR2 SVGAGI. The chain's CDR3 is CASKRGGGPEEQYF. The CDR3 DNA is TGTGCCAGTAAACGAGGCGGCGGTCCGGAGGAGCAGTACTTC.

This rearrangement joins TRBV5-1 to TRBJ1-1; TRBD1 might be the D (5 bases). The CDR3 spans 14 residues. Germline values: CDR1 SGHRS, CDR2 YFSETQ. The V gene lost 2 bases and the J gene lost 6 bases, with 14 bases spanning the gap. CDR3 loop: CASSFRGGDPEAFF. In DNA, the CDR3 is TGCGCCAGCAGCTTCCGGGGAGGGGACCCTGAAGCTTTCTTT.

This clonotype was found once. The V gene is TRBV7-9, the J gene TRBJ2-2; D possibly corresponds to TRBD1 (7 bases). Germline V gene lookup returns CDR1 SEHNR and CDR2 FQNEAQ (reference sequence). The CDR3 is made up of 16 amino acids. Trimming pared 5 bases from V and 4 bases from J, leaving 17 bases between. As DNA, the CDR3 is TGTGCCAGCAGCCCCTGGAGGGGGCGAAGCACCGGGGAGCTGTTTTTT. Its protein is CASSPWRGRSTGELFF. Variable domain in full (rest from reference TRBV7-9 and TRBJ2-2): DTGVSQNPRHKITKRGQNVTFRCDPISEHNRLYWYRQTLGQGPEFLTYFQNEAQLEKSRLLSDRFSAERPKGSFSTLEIQRTEQGDSAMYLCASSPWRGRSTGELFFGEGSRLTVL.

In this sample, this clonotype turned up a few times. This chain links TRBV27 with TRBJ2-1; D is uncertain. Trimming took off 0 bases at V and 7 bases at J, with 7 bases between the two ends. This CDR3 has 13 amino acids. Germline values: CDR1 MNHEY, CDR2 SMNVEV (reference sequence). The CDR3 DNA sequence: TGTGCCAGCAGTTTATCGCCCGGGAATGAGCAGTTCTTC. This codes for CASSLSPGNEQFF.

This rearrangement joins TRBV6-4 to TRBJ2-6; D possibly uses TRBD1 or TRBD2 (6 bases each). The V end lost 0 bases, the J end lost 0 bases, and 12 bases lay between the germline ends. This CDR3 has 18 residues. Germline V gives CDR1 MRHNA, CDR2 SNTAGT. In nucleotides, the CDR3 is TGTGCCAGCAGTGACTCAAGGGGGGCCCTCTCTGGGGCCAACGTCCTGACTTTC. It is translated as CASSDSRGALSGANVLTF.

The rearrangement joins TRBV7-2 to TRBJ2-1, with D hard to call. V was trimmed by 5 bases and J by 3 bases, leaving 11 bases between them. Germline assignment: CDR1 SGHTA and CDR2 FQGNSA. The CDR3 spans 14 residues. CDR3 DNA: TGTGCCAGCAGCGAGGACGGTGGCTACAATGAGCAGTTCTTC. Translation: CASSEDGGYNEQFF.

This chain joins TRBV18 and TRBJ2-7, with a possible D match to TRBD1 (5 bases). In germline, CDR1 is KGHSH, CDR2 LQKENI. V shed 9 bases and J shed 2 bases, with 14 bases lying between them. There are 13 residues in the CDR3. CDR3: CASLRVDTYEQYF. CDR3 in DNA: TGTGCCAGTCTCAGGGTGGATACCTACGAGCAGTACTTC. The entire variable domain, with the rest obtained from reference TRBV18 and TRBJ2-7, is as follows: NAGVMQNPRHLVRRRGQEARLRCSPMKGHSHVYWYRQLPEEGLKFMVYLQKENIIDESGMPKERFSAEFPKEGPSILRIQQVVRGDSAAYFCASLRVDTYEQYFGPGTRLTVT.

This clonotype was recorded only once. The chain carries TRBV28 and TRBJ1-5; no reliable D call. The germline V gene encodes CDR1 MDHEN and CDR2 SYDVKM. The V and J ends lost 2 bases and 6 bases respectively, with 2 bases between them. This CDR3 contains 11 residues. The CDR3 DNA sequence: TGTGCCAGCAGTTTAGTTCAGCCCCAGCATTTT. Residues: CASSLVQPQHF. Full variable domain (remainder filled in from reference TRBV28 and TRBJ1-5): DVKVTQSSRYLVKRTGEKVFLECVQDMDHENMFWYRQDPGLGLRLIYFSYDVKMKEKGDIPEGYSVSREKKERFSLILESASTNQTSMYLCASSLVQPQHFGDGTRLSIL.

The rearrangement links TRBV10-3 to TRBJ1-2; 7 nucleotides align to TRBD1. The germline gives CDR1 ENHRY, CDR2 SYGVKD. The trim removed 6 bases at V and 0 bases at J, leaving 4 bases unmatched. The CDR3 length is 14 residues. The CDR3 DNA is TGTGCCATCAGCAGACAGGGATCTAACTATGGCTACACCTTC. This gives the protein CAISRQGSNYGYTF.

DNA of the CDR3: TGCAGCGTTGAATCGGCCTATGGCTACACCTTC. It encodes CSVESAYGYTF. The rearrangement joins TRBV29-1 to TRBJ1-2; D uncertain. Trimming removed 2 bases from V and 4 bases from J, with 5 bases in between. CDR1 is SQVTM, CDR2 ANQGSEA, per germline. The CDR3 is 11 amino acids.